The rows below give T cell receptor beta chains drawn from one sample of a study of blood T cell repertoires in COVID-19. Sequencing used immunoSEQ multiplex PCR; TCRdb keeps in-frame clones, though not all of them. The sample carries roughly 700,000 clones, about 87% recorded once. The sample comprised peripheral blood. The receptor source for this set is a woman in her late teens or twenties with acute or convalescent COVID-19. CDR3s include the opening cysteine and the closing phenylalanine or tryptophan. Each record gives: V gene, J gene, D gene, clone size, CDR3 protein, CDR3 DNA. The D gene is left open where the match is weak. The listing skips clone size in some rows; elsewhere it reads once, few, many or a size class.

v_call: TRBV28
j_call: TRBJ2-3
d_call: -
clone_size: -
cdr3_aa: CASSRSRAPDTQYF
cdr3_nt: TGTGCCAGCAGTAGGAGCAGGGCCCCAGATACGCAGTATTTT

v_call: TRBV12-3/TRBV12-4
j_call: TRBJ1-5
d_call: -
clone_size: -
cdr3_aa: CASSLGSEPQHF
cdr3_nt: TGTGCCAGCAGTTTGGGGAGCGAGCCCCAGCATTTT

v_call: TRBV7-9
j_call: TRBJ1-2
d_call: -
clone_size: -
cdr3_aa: CASSLEGGSEGGYTF
cdr3_nt: TGTGCCAGCAGCTTAGAAGGTGGCAGCGAAGGTGGCTACACCTTC

v_call: TRBV25-1
j_call: TRBJ2-7
d_call: TRBD1
clone_size: -
cdr3_aa: CASSESLRTGGRYEQYF
cdr3_nt: TGTGCCAGCAGTGAATCCCTAAGGACAGGGGGCCGTTACGAGCAGTACTTC

v_call: TRBV19
j_call: TRBJ1-6
d_call: -
clone_size: -
cdr3_aa: CASSIQGLYSPLHF
cdr3_nt: TGTGCCAGTAGTATACAGGGGCTGTATTCACCCCTCCACTTT

v_call: TRBV6-5
j_call: TRBJ2-1
d_call: TRBD1
clone_size: -
cdr3_aa: CASSYRPGQGDEQFF
cdr3_nt: TGTGCCAGCAGTTACAGGCCGGGACAGGGGGATGAGCAGTTCTTC

v_call: TRBV5-6
j_call: TRBJ1-2
d_call: TRBD1
clone_size: -
cdr3_aa: CASSLGTGVYADGYTF
cdr3_nt: TGTGCCAGCAGCTTGGGGACAGGGGTATATGCGGACGGCTACACCTTC

v_call: TRBV7-6
j_call: TRBJ1-1
d_call: TRBD1
clone_size: -
cdr3_aa: CASSLSGTGNTEAFF
cdr3_nt: TGTGCCAGCAGCTTGTCGGGGACAGGTAACACTGAAGCTTTCTTT

v_call: TRBV6-2/TRBV6-3
j_call: TRBJ2-7
d_call: TRBD2
clone_size: -
cdr3_aa: CASSYSGAGLEDF
cdr3_nt: TGTGCCAGCAGTTACTCGGGAGCGGGGCTAGAGGACTTC

v_call: TRBV15
j_call: TRBJ1-1
d_call: -
clone_size: -
cdr3_aa: CATSRAPLSGEAFF
cdr3_nt: TGTGCCACCAGCAGAGCGCCCCTCTCGGGTGAAGCTTTCTTT

v_call: TRBV9
j_call: TRBJ2-1
d_call: TRBD1
clone_size: -
cdr3_aa: CASSVGDSYNEQFF
cdr3_nt: TGTGCCAGCAGCGTAGGGGACAGTTACAATGAGCAGTTCTTC

v_call: TRBV15
j_call: TRBJ1-1
d_call: -
clone_size: once
cdr3_aa: CATSRDSSNTEAFF
cdr3_nt: TGTGCCACCAGCAGAGATAGCTCGAACACTGAAGCTTTCTTT

v_call: TRBV3-1/TRBV3-2
j_call: TRBJ1-2
d_call: -
clone_size: few
cdr3_aa: CASSQESGIGYGYTF
cdr3_nt: TGTGCCAGCAGCCAAGAGTCAGGGATAGGCTATGGCTACACCTTC

v_call: TRBV12-5
j_call: TRBJ1-2
d_call: TRBD1
clone_size: -
cdr3_aa: CASGGGQVYGYTF
cdr3_nt: TGTGCTAGTGGCGGAGGACAGGTCTATGGCTACACCTTC

v_call: TRBV3-1/TRBV3-2
j_call: TRBJ1-2
d_call: TRBD1
clone_size: -
cdr3_aa: CASSQDRQGRDYGYTF
cdr3_nt: TGTGCCAGCAGCCAAGATAGACAGGGTCGGGACTATGGCTACACCTTC

v_call: TRBV5-1
j_call: TRBJ2-3
d_call: -
clone_size: -
cdr3_aa: CASIGNLSTDTQYF
cdr3_nt: TGCGCCAGCATCGGGAATCTGAGCACAGATACGCAGTATTTT

v_call: TRBV9
j_call: TRBJ2-3
d_call: -
clone_size: -
cdr3_aa: CASSARQLNTDTQYF
cdr3_nt: TGTGCCAGCAGCGCCAGACAGTTAAACACAGATACGCAGTATTTT

v_call: TRBV20-1
j_call: TRBJ1-2
d_call: TRBD1
clone_size: -
cdr3_aa: CSASEQGRYGYTF
cdr3_nt: TGCAGTGCTAGTGAACAGGGGAGATATGGCTACACCTTC

v_call: TRBV9
j_call: TRBJ1-2
d_call: TRBD1
clone_size: -
cdr3_aa: CASRAQGPDGYTF
cdr3_nt: TGTGCCAGCAGGGCACAGGGGCCTGATGGCTACACCTTC

v_call: TRBV4-1
j_call: TRBJ2-7
d_call: -
clone_size: -
cdr3_aa: CASSSDRNDFYEQYF
cdr3_nt: TGCGCCAGCAGCTCCGACAGGAACGACTTCTACGAGCAGTACTTC

v_call: TRBV27
j_call: TRBJ1-2
d_call: -
clone_size: -
cdr3_aa: CASIGEGHYGYTF
cdr3_nt: TGTGCCAGCATTGGAGAAGGCCACTATGGCTACACCTTC

v_call: TRBV5-1
j_call: TRBJ2-5
d_call: -
clone_size: -
cdr3_aa: CASSFRGFSDAGETQYF
cdr3_nt: TGCGCCAGCAGCTTTCGTGGTTTTTCGGATGCGGGAGAGACCCAGTACTTC

v_call: TRBV30
j_call: TRBJ2-6
d_call: TRBD2
clone_size: once
cdr3_aa: CACPPGGTLLSGANVLTF
cdr3_nt: TGTGCCTGTCCCCCCGGGGGGACCCTACTCTCTGGGGCCAACGTCCTGACTTTC

v_call: TRBV4-1
j_call: TRBJ1-1
d_call: -
clone_size: -
cdr3_aa: CASSQGQGSPPEAFF
cdr3_nt: TGCGCCAGCAGCCAAGGTCAGGGGTCCCCCCCTGAAGCTTTCTTT

v_call: TRBV12-5
j_call: TRBJ2-1
d_call: -
clone_size: -
cdr3_aa: CASGLAGAYNEQFF
cdr3_nt: TGTGCTAGTGGTTTGGCGGGTGCCTACAATGAGCAGTTCTTC

v_call: TRBV10-3
j_call: TRBJ2-7
d_call: -
clone_size: -
cdr3_aa: CAISDPQRTLYEQYF
cdr3_nt: TGTGCCATCAGTGACCCCCAACGGACTCTGTACGAGCAGTACTTC

v_call: TRBV27
j_call: TRBJ1-2
d_call: -
clone_size: -
cdr3_aa: CASRSRQAGYGYTF
cdr3_nt: TGTGCCAGCAGGTCACGGCAGGCCGGCTATGGCTACACCTTC

v_call: TRBV19
j_call: TRBJ1-2
d_call: -
clone_size: -
cdr3_aa: CASSIQFGGENYGYTF
cdr3_nt: TGTGCCAGTAGTATCCAATTCGGGGGGGAAAACTATGGCTACACCTTC